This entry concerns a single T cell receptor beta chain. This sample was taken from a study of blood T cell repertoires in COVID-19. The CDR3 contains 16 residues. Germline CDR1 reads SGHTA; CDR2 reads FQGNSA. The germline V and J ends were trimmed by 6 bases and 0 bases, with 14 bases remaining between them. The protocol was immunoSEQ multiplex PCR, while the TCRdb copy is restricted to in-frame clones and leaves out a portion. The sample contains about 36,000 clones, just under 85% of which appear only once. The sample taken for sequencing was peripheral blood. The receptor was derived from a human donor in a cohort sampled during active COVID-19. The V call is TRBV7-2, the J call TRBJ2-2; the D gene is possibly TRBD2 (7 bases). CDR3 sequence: CASSRGATANTGELFF. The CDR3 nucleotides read TGTGCCAGCAGTCGGGGGGCCACCGCGAACACCGGGGAGCTGTTTTTT.